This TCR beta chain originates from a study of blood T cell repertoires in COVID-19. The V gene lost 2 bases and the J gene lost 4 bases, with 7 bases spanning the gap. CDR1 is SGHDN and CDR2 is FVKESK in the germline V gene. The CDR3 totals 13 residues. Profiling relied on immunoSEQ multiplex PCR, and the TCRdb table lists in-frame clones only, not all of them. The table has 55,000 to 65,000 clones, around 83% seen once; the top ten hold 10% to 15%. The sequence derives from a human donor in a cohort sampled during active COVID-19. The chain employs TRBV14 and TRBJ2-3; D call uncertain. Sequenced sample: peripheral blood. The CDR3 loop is CASSQSRSDTQYF. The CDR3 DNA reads TGTGCCAGCAGCCAATCACGGTCAGATACGCAGTATTTT.